This T cell receptor (beta chain) was profiled in a study of cytomegalovirus exposure and HLA in healthy donors. Remarks on this clone: Its specificity is unknown.

Study-level findings and limits: Reports indicated that the classifier achieved high specificity and sensitivity in diagnosing cytomegalovirus status. Associated with cytomegalovirus, according to the listing, were fewer than 200 TCR beta chains. Generally TCR sequences proved uncommon, though certain public TCRs appeared in numerous donors. Later, an analysis found that TCR clusters from the first cohort tended to co-occur in the roughly 110 validation repertoires.

Repertoires were generated with immunoSEQ multiplex PCR, while TCRdb's copy carries only in-frame clones and drops some. The sample lists tens of thousands of clones, approximately 97% occurring once. Between the trimmed V and J ends, which lost 3 bases and 8 bases, there was a span of 13 bases. The CDR3 consists of 14 residues. The germline CDR1 and CDR2 sequences are LNHDA and SQIVND (reference sequence). V is TRBV19 and J is TRBJ1-4; the D is unclear. The sample was PBMCs. This TCR was recovered from a woman aged 18 to 35 in good health and CMV-seropositive. The CDR3 region is CASSIEGAEEKLFF. In nucleotides, the CDR3 is TGTGCCAGTAGTATTGAGGGTGCGGAGGAAAAACTGTTTTTT.